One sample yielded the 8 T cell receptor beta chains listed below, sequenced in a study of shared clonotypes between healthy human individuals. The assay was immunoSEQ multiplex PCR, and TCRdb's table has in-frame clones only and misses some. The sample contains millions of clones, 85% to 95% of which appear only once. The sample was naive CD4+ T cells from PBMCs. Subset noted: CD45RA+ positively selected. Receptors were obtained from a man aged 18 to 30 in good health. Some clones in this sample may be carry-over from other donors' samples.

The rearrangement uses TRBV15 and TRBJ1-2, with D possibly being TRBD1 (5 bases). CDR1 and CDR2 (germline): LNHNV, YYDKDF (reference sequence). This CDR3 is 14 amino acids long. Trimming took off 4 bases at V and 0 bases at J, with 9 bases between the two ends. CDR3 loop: CATSKDISNYGYTF. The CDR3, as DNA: TGTGCCACCAGCAAGGACATCTCTAACTATGGCTACACCTTC.

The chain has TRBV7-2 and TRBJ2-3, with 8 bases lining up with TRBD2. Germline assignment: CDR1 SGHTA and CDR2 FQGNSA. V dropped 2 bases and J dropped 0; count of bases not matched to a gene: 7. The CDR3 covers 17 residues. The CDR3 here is CASSLLPAGASTDTQYF. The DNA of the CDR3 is TGTGCCAGCAGCTTATTACCAGCGGGGGCTAGCACAGATACGCAGTATTTT.

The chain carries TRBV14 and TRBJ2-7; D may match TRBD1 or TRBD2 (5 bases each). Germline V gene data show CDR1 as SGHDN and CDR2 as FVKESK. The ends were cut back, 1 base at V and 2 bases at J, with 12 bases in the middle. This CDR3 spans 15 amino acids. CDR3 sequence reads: CASSQGGTVTYEQYF. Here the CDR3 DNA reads TGTGCCAGCAGCCAAGGGGGGACGGTAACCTACGAGCAGTACTTC. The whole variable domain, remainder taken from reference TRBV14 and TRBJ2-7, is EAGVTQFPSHSVIEKGQTVTLRCDPISGHDNLYWYRRVMGKEIKFLLHFVKESKQDESGMPNNRFLAERTGGTYSTLKVQPAELEDSGVYFCASSQGGTVTYEQYFGPGTRLTVT.

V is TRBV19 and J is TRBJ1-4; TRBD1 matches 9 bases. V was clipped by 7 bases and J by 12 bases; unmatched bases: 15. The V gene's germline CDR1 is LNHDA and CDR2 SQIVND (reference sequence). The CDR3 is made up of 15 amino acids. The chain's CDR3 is CASTPGTGLAGELFF. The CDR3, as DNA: TGTGCCAGTACCCCCGGGACAGGGCTAGCGGGAGAACTGTTTTTT.

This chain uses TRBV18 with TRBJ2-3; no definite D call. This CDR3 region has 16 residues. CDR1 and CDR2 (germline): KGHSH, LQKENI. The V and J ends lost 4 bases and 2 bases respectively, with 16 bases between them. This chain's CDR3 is CASSQVGVGNTDTQYF. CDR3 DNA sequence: TGTGCCAGCTCACAAGTTGGAGTTGGGAACACAGATACGCAGTATTTT.

The CDR3 reads CASSARTSGRDEQYF. CDR3 DNA: TGTGCCAGCAGCGCCCGGACTAGCGGGAGGGACGAGCAGTACTTC. The chain joins TRBV9 to TRBJ2-7, with TRBD2 identical over 15 bases. Germline assignment: CDR1 SGDLS and CDR2 YYNGEE. Unmatched junction bases numbered 3, after V lost 3 bases and J lost 5 bases. This CDR3 contains 15 residues. The full variable domain, in which reference TRBV9 and TRBJ2-7 provide the parts outside the CDR3, is DSGVTQTPKHLITATGQRVTLRCSPRSGDLSVYWYQQSLDQGLQFLIQYYNGEERAKGNILERFSAQQFPDLHSELNLSSLELGDSALYFCASSARTSGRDEQYFGPGTRLTVT.

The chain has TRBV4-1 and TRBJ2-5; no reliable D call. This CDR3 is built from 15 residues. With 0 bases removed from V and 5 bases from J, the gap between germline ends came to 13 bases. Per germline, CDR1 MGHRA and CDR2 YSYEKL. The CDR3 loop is CASSQDRYGFETQYF. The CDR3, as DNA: TGCGCCAGCAGCCAAGATCGATATGGGTTCGAGACCCAGTACTTC.

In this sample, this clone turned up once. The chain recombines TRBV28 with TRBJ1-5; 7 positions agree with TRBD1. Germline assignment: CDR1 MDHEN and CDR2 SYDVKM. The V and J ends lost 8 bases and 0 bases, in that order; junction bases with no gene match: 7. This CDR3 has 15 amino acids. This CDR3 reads CASGGNRGSNQPQHF. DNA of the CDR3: TGTGCCAGCGGCGGTAACAGGGGTAGCAATCAGCCCCAGCATTTT.